This T cell receptor (beta chain) was sequenced during a study of a mutant IDH1 vaccine in newly diagnosed glioma. Study at large: Vaccinations, eight in total, occurred in weeks 1, 3, 5, 7, 11, 15, 19, 23. Vaccination followed radiotherapy alone by 4-6 weeks, or accompanied temozolomide cycles. Earlier therapy was either radiotherapy, temozolomide, or both, and most got both.

With regard to this clone: Its specificity is not known.

Time point specified: week 23, last vaccination. Topical imiquimod accompanied each vaccine dose, which consisted of 300 ug of mutant IDH1 20-mer peptide. The protocol was immunoSEQ multiplex PCR, while the TCRdb copy is restricted to in-frame clones and leaves out a portion. This table has approximately 79,000 clones, roughly 85% appearing once. The TCR was taken from a woman between 50 and 59 years old with glioma. The sequencing used PBMCs, collected from a glioma patient whose treatment included an IDH1 peptide vaccine.

CDR3 nucleotides: TGCGCCAGCAGCCAGGACGAGCTAGTATACGAGCAGTACTTC. Amino acids: CASSQDELVYEQYF. V and J are TRBV4-1 and TRBJ2-7, with D unclear. The length of the CDR3 is 14 residues. Trimming stripped 3 bases from V and 4 bases from J, with 13 bases between. Germline CDR1 MGHRA, CDR2 YSYEKL.